This T cell receptor beta chain originates from a study of blood T cell repertoires in COVID-19 (dated by TCRdb to about 2020). Context from the whole study: Samples covering the acute and convalescent phases of COVID-19 were provided by collaborators in the United States, Italy and Spain. The prospective study material was composed of cDNA or gDNA derived from T cells, B-cell-depleted T cells, or PBMCs. The dataset comprised deeply sampled blood TCRbeta repertoires from subjects exposed to, actively infected with, or recovered from COVID-19. The repertoires were made available in a free public database intended to serve as a resource for research on the immune response to SARS-CoV-2. The samples were drawn from two sources: the first 160 participants of the ongoing ImmuneRACE study, and 1,000 to 1,500 subjects contributed by 6 global collaborators. The sample metadata nearly always contained a de-identified subject ID, COVID-19 status, age in years and sex. Where available, HLA class I and class II types were obtained from metadata supplied by the sample provider rather than from assay-based typing.

Participants in the prospective study were enrolled through a virtual design, were aged roughly 18 to 100 years, and lived in roughly 25 United States geographic areas. Cohort assignment in the prospective study relied on participant-reported clinical history from a screening survey and a study questionnaire. Mobile phlebotomists in the prospective study collected whole blood, serum and a nasopharyngeal or oropharyngeal swab from every participant. Over a roughly 2-month period, participants in the prospective study had the option of providing additional blood draws and questionnaires. Blood samples from the prospective study were shipped frozen or at room temperature prior to DNA extraction. Reading the germline V gene (reference sequence) gives CDR1 LNHDA and CDR2 SQIVND. Reading from cysteine to phenylalanine, the CDR3 counts 14 amino acids. CDR3 DNA is the only sequence kept; it has 42 bases, read in frame from the first base. V is pruned by 8 bases and J by 7 bases, leaving 8 bases of the junction without a gene match.

Paper-wide results and their limitations: The amount of clinical and demographic metadata varied by source and participant and was provided uncurated.

With respect to this clone: Its antigen is currently not known. No base qualities exist here, and no much larger clone lies one base off it.

TCRbeta CDR3 regions were amplified from genomic DNA by means of the immunoSEQ Assay, a bias-controlled multiplex PCR. Per the source publication's procedure: Nucleated cell counts per sample were estimated from amplification of reference gene primers within the assay. To quantify the absolute abundance of each unique TCRbeta CDR3 rearrangement, sequence reads were collapsed and filtered. For each sample, productive Simpson clonality was calculated by taking the square root of Simpson's diversity index across productive rearrangements. TCRdb obtained this table from immuneACCESS and retained in-frame rearrangements with V and J assigned. These tables miss some clones; where compared with another copy, unresolved V genes account for less than half of the shortfall, and the remainder is unexplained. D and trimming come from the DNA, and the V and J calls and clone size come from that table. This sample comprises a few hundred thousand clones, 88% of them detected only once. The ten largest make up approximately 14% of the sample.

This clonotype was sampled from a woman in her fifties or sixties with acute COVID-19. The rearrangement combines TRBV19 with TRBJ1-4; 9 central bases correspond to TRBD1. Source material: PBMCs or T cells enriched from blood (not recorded which). The DNA is TGTGCCAGTTCGGACAGGGGAGTCATTGAAAAACTGTTTTTT. This translates into CASSDRGVIEKLFF.